The rows below give T cell receptor beta chains drawn from one sample of a study of neurological immune-mediated disorders. TCRdb processed the 5' RACE reads anew with MiXCR; each CDR3 protein has one entry. The profile shows tens of thousands of distinct CDR3 sequences, around 14% of them singletons. The sample comprised CD4+ T cells from blood. The receptors derive from a female donor with HTLV-1-associated myelopathy (HAM/TSP). CDR3s include the opening cysteine and the closing phenylalanine or tryptophan.

TRBV5-1	TRBJ2-2	15	CASALGAADTGELFF
TRBV5-1	TRBJ2-4	21	CASSFYICSASAGGAKNIQYF
TRBV5-1	TRBJ2-1	13	CASSLRGSAEQFF
TRBV20-1	TRBJ2-7	13	CSARETGVGEQYF
TRBV5-1	TRBJ2-5	13	CASSNQGWETQYF
TRBV5-6	TRBJ2-3	20	CASSFYICSASKGATDTQYF
TRBV5-1	TRBJ1-4	14	CASSPTATNEKLFF
TRBV12-3/TRBV12-4	TRBJ2-4	14	CASSAGQAKNIQYF
TRBV5-1	TRBJ2-3	16	CASSLDGRGGPDTQYF
TRBV25-1	TRBJ1-3	15	CASGDPGIGGNTIYF
TRBV7-9	TRBJ1-5	14	CASSPGTGYQTQHF
TRBV7-3	TRBJ2-2	14	CASSPRGNTGELFF
TRBV7-2	TRBJ2-5	15	CASSLTDSGGWTQYF
TRBV11-3	TRBJ2-5	13	CASSLGEQETQYF
TRBV7-2	TRBJ1-5	15	CASNLYISSNQPQHF
TRBV7-2	TRBJ2-2	20	CASSRVRDRGFSYNTGELFF
TRBV29-1	TRBJ2-2	16	CSVEDPFRRAPGELFF
TRBV25-1	TRBJ1-1	18	CASSGWGQRSQENTEAFF
TRBV7-9	TRBJ2-3	15	CASSSQGLAGDTQYF
TRBV7-9	TRBJ2-1	15	CASSAKSGGVVEQFF
TRBV12-3/TRBV12-4	TRBJ1-5	14	CASSQTGGNQPQHF
TRBV7-2	TRBJ2-3	14	CASSFGGDRDTQYF
TRBV9	TRBJ2-5	19	CASSVYPSSERGGQETQYF
TRBV6-5	TRBJ2-1	16	CASSYTSGRFDNEQFF
TRBV5-6	TRBJ1-3	16	CASSFWGVHSGNTIYF
TRBV15	TRBJ2-5	15	CATSRKGLAEETQYF
TRBV20-1	TRBJ1-2	15	CSARDTTGDDYGYTF
TRBV3-1	TRBJ2-7	15	CASSQGTSGVAEQYF
TRBV5-1	TRBJ2-3	16	CASSYLTELSTDTQYF
TRBV5-1	TRBJ2-7	17	CASSLRSGGILSTEQYF
TRBV7-6	TRBJ2-1	14	CASSLGEATVPRFF
TRBV14	TRBJ2-1	12	CASSRQGYEQFF
TRBV29-1	TRBJ1-1	15	CSVGRRGRDSTEAFF
TRBV27	TRBJ2-3	15	CASSLLDSGTDTQYF
TRBV7-8	TRBJ1-5	15	CASSASGTGYQPQHF
TRBV20-1	TRBJ2-5	14	CSANRPGGLETQYF
TRBV27	TRBJ2-3	16	CASSLLGSGSTDTQYF
TRBV10-3	TRBJ1-1	16	CAISGGQGNGETEAFF
TRBV7-3	TRBJ1-1	13	CASSRTGETEAFF
TRBV5-5	TRBJ1-5	14	CASSPGLPNQPQHF
TRBV6-1	TRBJ2-1	16	CASSGSGTGAYNEQFF
TRBV6-5	TRBJ1-2	16	CASSYLRTGGTYGYTF
TRBV5-6	TRBJ2-3	19	CASSSANQQPRSELNTQYF
TRBV29-1	TRBJ2-3	14	CSVAGTSQRDTQYF
TRBV20-1	TRBJ2-7	13	CSAPDRGSYEQYF
TRBV7-9	TRBJ1-6	14	CASSPNTGVSPLHF
TRBV5-1	TRBJ2-3	18	CASSLSYPWLAGTDTQYF
TRBV20-1	TRBJ2-7	12	CSARRGLGEQYF
TRBV7-8	TRBJ1-1	13	CASSLMWTDEAFF
TRBV27	TRBJ2-5	14	CASSLGGLQETQYF
TRBV20-1	TRBJ2-2	13	CSAAPLNTGELFF
TRBV15	TRBJ2-1	15	CATSRDPGLPTGPFF
TRBV6-1	TRBJ1-1	16	CASSARKQGFNTEAFF
TRBV20-1	TRBJ1-4	14	CSARVDGRDEKLFF
TRBV28	TRBJ1-6	16	CASSQPPWSYNSPLHF
TRBV5-1	TRBJ1-1	14	CASSSGTGDNEAFF
TRBV27	TRBJ1-2	15	CASSSRPGGDYGYTF
TRBV4-1	TRBJ1-2	14	CAISQEGFSYGYTF
TRBV7-2	TRBJ2-3	17	CANSLALAGGPADTQYF